The 4 T cell receptor beta chains reported below all come from one sample, sequenced in a study of T cell repertoires in cytomegalovirus infection. These receptors' antigens are unknown. TCRdb recomputed calls from the reads with MiXCR, one row per CDR3 protein. The table records some 500,000 distinct CDR3 sequences, roughly 42% of them present only once. The specimen comprised cultured PBMCs, sampled from culture after CMV antigen stimulation. The receptors were gathered from a human donor in good health (CMV status not recorded). Some clones in this sample may be carry-over from other donors' samples.

This chain connects TRBV7-6 to TRBJ2-6, with 11 bases aligning to TRBD2. The CDR3 contains 19 residues. Trimming cost V 1 base and J 0 bases; bases outside gene matches: 5. Germline CDR1 reads SGHVS; CDR2 reads FNYEAQ. The CDR3 DNA is TGTGCCAGCAGCTTAGGTTTAGCGGGGGGGCCCTCTGGGGCCAACGTCCTGACTTTC. This sequence encodes CASSLGLAGGPSGANVLTF.

The chain is built from TRBV9 and TRBJ1-3; D remains ambiguous. V was clipped by 4 bases and J by 7 bases, with 6 bases between them. The CDR3 is 11 amino acids. The germline CDR1 and CDR2 sequences are SGDLS and YYNGEE. CDR3 sequence: CASSSTNTIYF. Written as DNA, the CDR3 is TGTGCCAGCAGCTCAACCAACACCATATATTTT. The variable domain in full, with the rest retrieved from reference TRBV9 and TRBJ1-3, is DSGVTQTPKHLITATGQRVTLRCSPRSGDLSVYWYQQSLDQGLQFLIQYYNGEERAKGNILERFSAQQFPDLHSELNLSSLELGDSALYFCASSSTNTIYFGEGSWLTVV.

This chain links TRBV4-1 with TRBJ1-2, with TRBD1 identical over 10 bases. Per the germline V gene, CDR1 is MGHRA and CDR2 is YSYEKL. V gave up 3 bases and J gave up 7 bases; unmatched junction bases: 8. This CDR3 has 15 amino acids. CDR3 nucleotide sequence: TGCGCCAGCAGCCAGGGGACAGGGGCCAGGGGTGGCTACACCTTC. This codes for CASSQGTGARGGYTF.

In regard to this clonotype: This may stem from a read error, because a much larger clone lies one nucleotide away. V usage is TRBV12-3 or TRBV12-4 and J usage is TRBJ2-1; 9 nucleotides align to TRBD2. After removal of 6 bases from V and 2 bases from J, the junction contained 5 bases not matched to a gene. This CDR3 comprises 15 residues. The CDR3 nucleotides are TGTGCCAGCAGCTATAGCGGGAGCACCTACAATGAGCAGTTCTTC. Its protein is CASSYSGSTYNEQFF.